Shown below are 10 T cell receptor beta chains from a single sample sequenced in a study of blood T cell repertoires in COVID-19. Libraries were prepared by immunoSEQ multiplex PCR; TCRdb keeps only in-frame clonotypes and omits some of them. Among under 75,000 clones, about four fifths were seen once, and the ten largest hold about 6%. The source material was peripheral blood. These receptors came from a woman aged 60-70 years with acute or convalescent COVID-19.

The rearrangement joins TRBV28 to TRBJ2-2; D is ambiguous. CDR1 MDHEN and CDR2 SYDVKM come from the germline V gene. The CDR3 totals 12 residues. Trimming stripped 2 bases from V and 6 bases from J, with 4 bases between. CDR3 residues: CASSLSAGELFF. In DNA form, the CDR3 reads TGTGCCAGCAGTTTAAGCGCCGGGGAGCTGTTTTTT.

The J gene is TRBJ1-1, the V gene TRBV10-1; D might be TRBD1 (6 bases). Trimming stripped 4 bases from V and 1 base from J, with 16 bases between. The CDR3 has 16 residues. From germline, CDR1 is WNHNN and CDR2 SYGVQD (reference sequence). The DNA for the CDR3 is TGCGCCAGCAGTGGGGACCCAGGGGCTGAGAACACTGAAGCTTTCTTT. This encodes CASSGDPGAENTEAFF.

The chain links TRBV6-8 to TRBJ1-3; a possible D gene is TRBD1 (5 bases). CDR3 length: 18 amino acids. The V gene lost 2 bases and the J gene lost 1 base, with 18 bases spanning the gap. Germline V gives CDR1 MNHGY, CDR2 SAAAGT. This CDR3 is CASSYPKDMVPSGNTIYF. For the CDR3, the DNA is TGTGCCAGCAGTTACCCGAAGGACATGGTCCCTTCTGGAAACACCATATATTTT.

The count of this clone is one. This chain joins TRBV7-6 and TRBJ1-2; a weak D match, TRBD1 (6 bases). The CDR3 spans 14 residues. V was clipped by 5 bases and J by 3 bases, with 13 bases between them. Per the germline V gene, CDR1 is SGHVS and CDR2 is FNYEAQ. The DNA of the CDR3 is TGTGCCAGCAGCCCCGGGGCAGGGGACTATGGCTACACCTTC. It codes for CASSPGAGDYGYTF.

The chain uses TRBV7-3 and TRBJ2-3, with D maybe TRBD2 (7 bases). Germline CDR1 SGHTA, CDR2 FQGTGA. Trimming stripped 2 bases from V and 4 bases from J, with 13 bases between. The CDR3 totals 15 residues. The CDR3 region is CASSLSVGGPDTQYF. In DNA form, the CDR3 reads TGTGCCAGCAGCTTATCGGTGGGGGGGCCAGATACGCAGTATTTT.

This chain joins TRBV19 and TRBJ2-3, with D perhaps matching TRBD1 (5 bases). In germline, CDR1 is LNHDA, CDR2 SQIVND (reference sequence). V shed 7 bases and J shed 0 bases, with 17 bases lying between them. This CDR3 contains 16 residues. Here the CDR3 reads CASTLTAYSSTDTQYF. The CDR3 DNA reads TGTGCCAGTACCCTGACAGCTTACTCTAGCACAGATACGCAGTATTTT.

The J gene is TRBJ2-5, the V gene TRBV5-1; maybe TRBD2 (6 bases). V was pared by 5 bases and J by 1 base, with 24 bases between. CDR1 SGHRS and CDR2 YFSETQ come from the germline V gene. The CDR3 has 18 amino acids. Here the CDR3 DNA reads TGCGCCAGCAGGCGTGGGACTTCGGGCAGTCAGGCCCAAGAGACCCAGTACTTC. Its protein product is CASRRGTSGSQAQETQYF. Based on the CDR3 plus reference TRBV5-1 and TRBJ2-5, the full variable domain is KAGVTQTPRYLIKTRGQQVTLSCSPISGHRSVSWYQQTPGQGLQFLFEYFSETQRNKGNFPGRFSGRQFSNSRSEMNVSTLELGDSALYLCASRRGTSGSQAQETQYFGPGTRLLVL.

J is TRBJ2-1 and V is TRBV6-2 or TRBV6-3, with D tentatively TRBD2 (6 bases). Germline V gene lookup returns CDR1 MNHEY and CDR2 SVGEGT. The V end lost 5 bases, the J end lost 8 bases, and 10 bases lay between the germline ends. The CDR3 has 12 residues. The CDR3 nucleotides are TGTGCCAGCAGTGACTTAGCGGATGAGCAGTTCTTC. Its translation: CASSDLADEQFF.

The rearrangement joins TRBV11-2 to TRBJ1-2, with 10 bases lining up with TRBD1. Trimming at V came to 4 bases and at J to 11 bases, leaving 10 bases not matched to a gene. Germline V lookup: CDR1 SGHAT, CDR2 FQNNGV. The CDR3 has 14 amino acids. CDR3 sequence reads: CASSSGGTGESYTF. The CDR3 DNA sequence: TGTGCCAGCAGCTCCGGAGGGACAGGGGAATCATACACCTTC.

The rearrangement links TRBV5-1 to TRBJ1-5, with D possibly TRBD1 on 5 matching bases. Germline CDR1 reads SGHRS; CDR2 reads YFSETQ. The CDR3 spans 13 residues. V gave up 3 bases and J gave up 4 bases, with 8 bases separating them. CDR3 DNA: TGCGCCAGCAGCTCCGGGACTAATCAGCCCCAGCATTTT. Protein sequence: CASSSGTNQPQHF. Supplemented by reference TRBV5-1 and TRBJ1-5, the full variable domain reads KAGVTQTPRYLIKTRGQQVTLSCSPISGHRSVSWYQQTPGQGLQFLFEYFSETQRNKGNFPGRFSGRQFSNSRSEMNVSTLELGDSALYLCASSSGTNQPQHFGDGTRLSIL.